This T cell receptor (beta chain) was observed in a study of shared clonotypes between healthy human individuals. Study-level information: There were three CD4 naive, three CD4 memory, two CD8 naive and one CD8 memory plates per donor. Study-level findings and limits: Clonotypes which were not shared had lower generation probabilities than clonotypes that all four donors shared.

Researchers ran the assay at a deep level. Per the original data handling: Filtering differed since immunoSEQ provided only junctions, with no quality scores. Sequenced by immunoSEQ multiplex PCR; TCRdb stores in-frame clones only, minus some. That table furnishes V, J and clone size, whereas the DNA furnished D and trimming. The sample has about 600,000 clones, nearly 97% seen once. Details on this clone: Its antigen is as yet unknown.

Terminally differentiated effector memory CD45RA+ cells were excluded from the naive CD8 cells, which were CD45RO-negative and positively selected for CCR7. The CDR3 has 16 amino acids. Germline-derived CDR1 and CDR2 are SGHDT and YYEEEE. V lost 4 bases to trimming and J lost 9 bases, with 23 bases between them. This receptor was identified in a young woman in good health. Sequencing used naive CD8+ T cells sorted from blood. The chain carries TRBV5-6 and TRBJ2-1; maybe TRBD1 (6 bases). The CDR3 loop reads CASSDKQGMRVGEQFF. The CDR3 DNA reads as TGTGCCAGCAGCGATAAACAGGGAATGAGGGTGGGTGAGCAGTTCTTC.